The 16 T cell receptor beta chains listed next were all sequenced from one sample in a study of blood T cell repertoires in COVID-19. Here immunoSEQ multiplex PCR was the method, and the copy in TCRdb shows in-frame clones only, minus some. Of roughly 160,000 clones listed, around 84% are singletons. The sample was peripheral blood. The source is a man aged 50-59 years with active or convalescent COVID-19.

This chain links TRBV20-1 with TRBJ1-5; 8 bases fit TRBD1. The V gene end was trimmed by 3 bases and the J gene end by 6 bases; junction bases not matched to a gene: 7. CDR1 DFQATT and CDR2 SNEGSKA come from the germline V gene (reference sequence). The CDR3 contains 14 residues. CDR3 residues: CSASDGQGGQPQHF. Here the CDR3 DNA reads TGCAGTGCTAGTGACGGACAGGGTGGTCAGCCCCAGCATTTT.

The chain combines TRBV6-2 or TRBV6-3 with TRBJ1-5; no definite D call. V lost 3 bases, J lost 7 bases, and 16 bases lay in between. CDR1 is MNHEY and CDR2 is SVGEGT in the germline V gene. The CDR3 consists of 15 residues. DNA of the CDR3: TGTGCCAGCAGTTATGCAGGCCGCAATTCACAGCCCCAGCATTTT. Translation gives CASSYAGRNSQPQHF.

J is TRBJ1-6 and V is TRBV25-1; a weak D match, TRBD1 (6 bases). The CDR3 sequence is 14 residues long. V lost 1 base to trimming and J lost 10 bases, with 11 bases between them. Germline loops: CDR1 MGHDK, CDR2 SYGVNS. Here the CDR3 reads CASSEWRGGSPLHF. CDR3 bases: TGTGCCAGCAGTGAATGGAGGGGGGGGTCACCCCTCCACTTT. Using reference TRBV25-1 and TRBJ1-6 for the parts outside the CDR3, the full variable domain is EADIYQTPRYLVIGTGKKITLECSQTMGHDKMYWYQQDPGMELHLIHYSYGVNSTEKGDLSSESTVSRIRTEHFPLTLESARPSHTSQYLCASSEWRGGSPLHFGNGTRLTVT.

In DNA form, the CDR3 reads TGTGCCAGCAGCTGGGACAGGGACACCGGGGAGCTGTTTTTT. Translated, it gives CASSWDRDTGELFF. The chain couples TRBV7-8 to TRBJ2-2; 9 bases match TRBD1. This CDR3 is 14 amino acids long. Germline loops: CDR1 SGHVS, CDR2 FQNEAQ. V shed 4 bases, J shed 3 bases, and the junction held 0 bases outside the gene matches.

This rearrangement joins TRBV5-1 to TRBJ1-5; tentatively, D is TRBD1 (5 bases). There are 15 residues in the CDR3. Trimming stripped 4 bases from V and 1 base from J, with 12 bases between. Germline values: CDR1 SGHRS, CDR2 YFSETQ. CDR3 sequence: CASSPTGDSNQPQHF. The DNA of the CDR3 is TGCGCCAGCAGCCCGACGGGGGACAGCAATCAGCCCCAGCATTTT.

This rearrangement joins TRBV6-2 or TRBV6-3 to TRBJ2-5; D gene ambiguous. V lost 6 bases and J lost 6, with 8 bases in between. The germline gives CDR1 MNHEY, CDR2 SVGEGT. CDR3 size: 11 residues. This chain's CDR3 is CASSHAKTQYF. The CDR3 DNA follows: TGTGCCAGCAGCCATGCGAAGACCCAGTACTTC.

V gene TRBV18 combines with J gene TRBJ1-1; TRBD1 is a possible D gene (5 bases). CDR3 size: 13 residues. Trimming cost V 1 base and J 11 bases, with 14 bases left between them. The germline V gene has CDR1 KGHSH and CDR2 LQKENI. For the CDR3, the DNA is TGTGCCAGCTCACCACGGGGGGAAAAACGGGCTTTCTTT. Amino acids: CASSPRGEKRAFF.

V gene TRBV19 combines with J gene TRBJ2-5, with TRBD1 as a possible D gene (6 bases). Germline CDR1 and CDR2: LNHDA and SQIVND (reference sequence). With 5 bases removed from V and 5 bases from J, the gap between germline ends came to 15 bases. This CDR3 has 14 residues. The CDR3 coding sequence is TGTGCCAGTAGTCCCTGGGACACCCTGGAGACCCAGTACTTC. It specifies CASSPWDTLETQYF.

This clone has only one observation. The CDR3 loop is CASSLGGLAGNEQFF. As DNA, the CDR3 is TGTGCCAGCAGCTTAGGGGGACTAGCGGGAAATGAGCAGTTCTTC. This chain connects TRBV7-2 to TRBJ2-1; 13 bases are a match to TRBD2. Germline V gene data show CDR1 as SGHTA and CDR2 as FQGNSA. V lost 1 base, J lost 7 bases, and 1 base stayed unmatched. The CDR3 extends over 15 amino acids. Together with reference TRBV7-2 and TRBJ2-1, the CDR3 gives the full variable domain: GAGVSQSPSNKVTEKGKDVELRCDPISGHTALYWYRQSLGQGLEFLIYFQGNSAPDKSGLPSDRFSAERTGGSVSTLTIQRTQQEDSAVYLCASSLGGLAGNEQFFGPGTRLTVL.

The genes are TRBV2 and TRBJ1-2, with 7 bases fitting TRBD1. CDR3 length: 14 amino acids. V shed 7 bases, J shed 3 bases, and the junction held 8 bases outside the gene matches. Germline V CDR1 and CDR2: SNHLY, FYNNEI. The DNA of the CDR3 is TGTGCCAGCATGAACGACAGGGCACACTATGGCTACACCTTC. Translating gives CASMNDRAHYGYTF.

This chain uses TRBV6-2 or TRBV6-3 with TRBJ2-2; TRBD2 matches at 8 bases. V lost 2 bases to trimming and J lost 4 bases; unmatched junction nucleotides: 9. CDR1 MNHEY and CDR2 SVGEGT come from the germline V gene. The CDR3 length is 17 residues. The CDR3 is CASSYEWGLVSTGELFF. The CDR3, as DNA: TGTGCCAGCAGTTACGAGTGGGGACTAGTGAGCACCGGGGAGCTGTTTTTT.

The chain joins TRBV18 to TRBJ2-3; TRBD1 might be the D (6 bases). The CDR3 sequence is 15 residues long. Between the trimmed V and J ends, which lost 5 bases and 4 bases, there was a span of 16 bases. Germline V gene data show CDR1 as KGHSH and CDR2 as LQKENI. CDR3 in DNA: TGTGCCAGCTCATCCTTAAGGACAGAAGCAGATACGCAGTATTTT. This sequence encodes CASSSLRTEADTQYF. The variable domain in full, completed from reference TRBV18 and TRBJ2-3, reads NAGVMQNPRHLVRRRGQEARLRCSPMKGHSHVYWYRQLPEEGLKFMVYLQKENIIDESGMPKERFSAEFPKEGPSILRIQQVVRGDSAAYFCASSSLRTEADTQYFGPGTRLTVL.

The V and J genes are TRBV12-3 or TRBV12-4 and TRBJ2-1, with D unclear. This CDR3 comprises 12 residues. V lost 3 bases to trimming and J lost 5 bases, with 5 bases between them. This CDR3 reads CASSFSNNEQFF. For the CDR3, the DNA is TGTGCCAGCAGTTTCAGTAACAATGAGCAGTTCTTC.

The rearrangement uses TRBV25-1 and TRBJ1-1, with D unclear. CDR1 is MGHDK and CDR2 is SYGVNS in the germline V gene. V lost 0 bases, J lost 2 bases, and 13 bases lay in between. CDR3 length equals 16 residues. The CDR3 protein is CASSEYKTRHNTEAFF. The CDR3 region has the DNA TGTGCCAGCAGTGAATATAAGACCCGACACAACACTGAAGCTTTCTTT.

This chain uses TRBV18 with TRBJ2-1; 12 bases align to TRBD2. After removal of 3 bases from V and 8 bases from J, the junction contained 11 bases not matched to a gene. Germline CDR1 is KGHSH and CDR2 is LQKENI. This CDR3 has 17 amino acids. This CDR3 reads CASSPREGLAGSDEQFF. The CDR3 coding sequence is TGTGCCAGCTCACCTCGAGAGGGACTAGCGGGCTCGGATGAGCAGTTCTTC.

The chain links TRBV7-3 to TRBJ1-5, with 10 bases matching TRBD1. Germline V gives CDR1 SGHTA, CDR2 FQGTGA. Trimming took 5 bases from V and 2 from J; bases not matched to a gene: 15. The CDR3 sequence is 19 residues long. CDR3 coding DNA: TGTGCCAGCAGCCCCTTAGAGACAGGGGGCAAGGTTGGCAATCAGCCCCAGCATTTT. It specifies CASSPLETGGKVGNQPQHF. Using reference TRBV7-3 and TRBJ1-5 for the parts outside the CDR3, the full variable domain is GAGVSQTPSNKVTEKGKYVELRCDPISGHTALYWYRQSLGQGPEFLIYFQGTGAADDSGLPNDRFFAVRPEGSVSTLKIQRTERGDSAVYLCASSPLETGGKVGNQPQHFGDGTRLSIL.